Only one count was recorded for the clone carrying this T cell receptor beta chain. Germline CDR1 and CDR2: LNHNV and YYDKDF (reference sequence). There are 12 residues in the CDR3. V was cut by 3 bases and J by 4 bases, with 7 bases left in between. This sample was taken from a study of blood T cell repertoires in COVID-19. About the study: Italy, Spain and the United States were the sources of the convalescent and acute COVID-19 samples. PBMCs, B-cell-depleted T cells, or T cells provided the cDNA or gDNA that made up the material.

Some clones are missing from TCRdb's copy, which holds only in-frame ones; the method was immunoSEQ multiplex PCR. The repertoire holds 60,000 or so clones, roughly 87% seen once, with about 1.5% in the top ten. The source of this sequence is a man aged 55 to 70 with acute or convalescent COVID-19. Sequencing was carried out using peripheral blood. The chain couples TRBV15 to TRBJ2-7, with TRBD1 as a possible D gene (5 bases). CDR3 coding DNA: TGTGCCACCAGCAGTAAGGGGTACGAGCAGTACTTC. It codes for CATSSKGYEQYF. The whole variable domain, remainder taken from reference TRBV15 and TRBJ2-7, is DAMVIQNPRYQVTQFGKPVTLSCSQTLNHNVMYWYQQKSSQAPKLLFHYYDKDFNNEADTPDNFQSRRPNTSFCFLDIRSPGLGDTAMYLCATSSKGYEQYFGPGTRLTVT.